Below, 9 T cell receptor beta chains from the same sample are listed, as sequenced in a study of T cells in Graves' hyperthyroidism and ophthalmopathy. Amplification yielded TCR beta CDR3 regions, with RNA transcripts as the source. HTBI primers were employed in a first-round RT-PCR of the TCR CDR3. MiXCR, applied by TCRdb to the multiplex PCR reads, yields one record per CDR3 protein. Found here are some 490,000 distinct CDR3 sequences, under 25% of them singletons; the top ten hold about 49%. Sequenced sample: blood. The receptor source for this set is a woman in her seventies with Graves' ophthalmopathy.

The V call is TRBV10-3, the J call TRBJ2-5; tentative D call: TRBD1 (6 bases). CDR1 is ENHRY and CDR2 is SYGVKD in the germline V gene. The CDR3 totals 13 residues. Trimming took off 7 bases at V and 3 bases at J, with 12 bases between the two ends. DNA of the CDR3: TGTGCCATCAAAGGACAGCCAAAAGAGACCCAGTACTTC. It translates to CAIKGQPKETQYF.

The table lists this clonotype with many counts. J is TRBJ2-4 and V is TRBV7-8, with D perhaps TRBD1 or TRBD2 (5 bases each). The CDR3 is 12 amino acids. V was trimmed by 5 bases and J by 7 bases, leaving 9 bases between them. Per germline, CDR1 SGHVS and CDR2 FQNEAQ. The CDR3 DNA is TGTGCCAGCAGCGTCGGGACGAACATTCAGTACTTC. It specifies CASSVGTNIQYF.

This sequence joins TRBV7-2 and TRBJ2-2, with D tentatively TRBD1 (6 bases). V was cut by 5 bases and J by 4 bases, with 14 bases left in between. The CDR3 sequence is 15 residues long. The V gene's germline CDR1 is SGHTA and CDR2 FQGNSA. CDR3 residues: CASSPTGSSTGELFF. CDR3 DNA sequence: TGTGCCAGCAGCCCCACAGGGTCGAGCACCGGGGAGCTGTTTTTT.

The chain uses TRBV7-2 and TRBJ2-3, with D unresolved. Trimming shortened V by 0 bases and J by 8 bases, and 12 bases separated the two germline ends. The CDR3 loop spans 14 amino acids. Germline CDR1 is SGHTA and CDR2 is FQGNSA. Written as DNA, the CDR3 is TGTGCCAGCAGCTTAGCGGTGGCTATCCTTACGCAGTATTTT. Translation: CASSLAVAILTQYF.

As regards this clonotype: The junction differs from germline at one of its ends, possibly a read error. The genes are TRBV29-1 and TRBJ2-6; D assignment may be TRBD1 or TRBD2 (5 bases each). Germline CDR1 reads SQVTM; CDR2 reads ANQGSEA. CDR3 length: 15 residues. The CDR3 loop reads CSVDTASSGANVPTF. As DNA, the CDR3 is TGCAGCGTTGACACAGCTAGCTCTGGGGCCAACGTCCCGACTTTC.

This clonotype was seen repeatedly, ten times or more. The gene calls are TRBV24-1 and TRBJ1-2; TRBD1 matches 8 bases. The trim removed 6 bases at V and 6 bases at J, leaving 8 bases unmatched. CDR3 length: 14 amino acids. Germline V CDR1 and CDR2: KGHDR, SFDVKD. The CDR3 loop is CATSTRTGSHGYTF. As DNA, the CDR3 is TGTGCCACCAGTACTCGGACAGGGTCCCATGGCTACACCTTC.

The J gene is TRBJ1-2, the V gene TRBV6-2 or TRBV6-3, with D perhaps TRBD1 (5 bases). The CDR3 sequence is 13 residues long. The germline V and J ends were trimmed by 5 bases and 4 bases, with 11 bases remaining between them. Germline assignment: CDR1 MNHEY and CDR2 SVGEGT. In nucleotides, the CDR3 is TGTGCCAGCAGTCGCAGGGCGGGCTATGGCTACACCTTC. Translation gives CASSRRAGYGYTF.

The V gene is TRBV3-1, the J gene TRBJ2-5; 8 bases map to TRBD2. The CDR3 sequence is 16 residues long. J gave up 4 bases and V 0 bases, and 7 bases lay outside the gene matches. CDR1 and CDR2 (germline): LGHDT, YNNKEL (reference sequence). The CDR3 loop is CASSQERGAFGETQYF. The DNA for the CDR3 is TGTGCCAGCAGCCAAGAGCGGGGGGCGTTTGGAGAGACCCAGTACTTC.

A few counts support this clonotype. The V and J genes are TRBV7-9 and TRBJ2-3, with no clear D. The V end lost 5 bases, the J end lost 8 bases, and 17 bases lay between the germline ends. CDR3 length: 14 amino acids. Per germline, CDR1 SEHNR and CDR2 FQNEAQ (reference sequence). For the CDR3, the DNA is TGTGCCAGCAGCCATATCGCTGAGTGGGGTACGCAGTATTTT. This encodes CASSHIAEWGTQYF.